One sample yielded the 9 T cell receptor beta chains listed below, sequenced in a study of T-cell reconstitution after alpha-beta-depleted transplantation in children. Unique molecular identifiers were used in preparing the TCRbeta library. Using its own MiXCR run on the PCR reads, TCRdb lists one record per CDR3 protein. The repertoire holds about 440,000 distinct CDR3 sequences, approximately 41% seen once, with approximately 30% in the top ten. This sample comprised PBMCs, obtained before TCRalphabeta/CD19-depleted stem cell transplant. All receptors derive from a girl aged 2 to 9 with aplastic anemia, due to receive a stem cell transplant.

The chain links TRBV18 to TRBJ2-3, with D perhaps matching TRBD1 (6 bases). The V end was cut by 2 bases, the J end by 2 bases, with 20 bases between. Germline V gene lookup returns CDR1 KGHSH and CDR2 LQKENI. The CDR3 totals 18 residues. The CDR3 DNA follows: TGTGCCAGCTCACCAATGGGGGCCGGGACCTTGGACACAGATACGCAGTATTTT. This sequence encodes CASSPMGAGTLDTDTQYF.

The rearrangement uses TRBV4-2 and TRBJ2-1; 9 bases are a match to TRBD2. CDR1 is LGHNA and CDR2 is YNFKEQ in the germline V gene. This CDR3 comprises 18 residues. With 1 base clipped from V and 0 bases from J, the junction kept 7 bases outside the gene matches. CDR3 DNA: TGTGCCAGCAGCCAAGGGGGTCCTAGCGGGGCCTCCTACAATGAGCAGTTCTTC. Its protein product is CASSQGGPSGASYNEQFF.

At least ten counts were recorded for this clonotype. V is TRBV3-1 and J is TRBJ1-5; D perhaps matches TRBD1 (5 bases). CDR3 size: 15 residues. The V end lost 4 bases, the J end lost 2 bases, and 12 bases lay between the germline ends. Germline V gene sequence: CDR1 LGHDT, CDR2 YNNKEL (reference sequence). The CDR3 nucleotides are TGTGCCAGCAGCCCCGACAGTTCTGGCAATCAGCCCCAGCATTTT. It translates to CASSPDSSGNQPQHF.

V and J are TRBV5-6 and TRBJ2-7; 7 bases are a match to TRBD2. This CDR3 comprises 17 residues. Germline trimming cut 0 bases from V and 2 bases from J; bases unmatched to any gene: 11. CDR1 is SGHDT and CDR2 is YYEEEE in the germline V gene. The chain's CDR3 is CASSLEYVGGLTYEQYF. In DNA, the CDR3 is TGTGCCAGCAGCTTGGAGTATGTGGGAGGGCTTACCTACGAGCAGTACTTC.

This clonotype has at least ten counts. The chain recombines TRBV20-1 with TRBJ2-3; the match to TRBD2 covers 7 bases. V gave up 3 bases and J gave up 0 bases; unmatched junction bases: 9. Germline V gene data show CDR1 as DFQATT and CDR2 as SNEGSKA (reference sequence). This CDR3 is 16 amino acids long. The DNA of the CDR3 is TGCAGTGCTAGTTCGGGACTACCTTCTAGCACAGATACGCAGTATTTT. Amino acids: CSASSGLPSSTDTQYF.

This clonotype appeared many times. This chain links TRBV20-1 with TRBJ1-6; TRBD1 aligns across 8 bases. Germline CDR1 and CDR2: DFQATT and SNEGSKA (reference sequence). V trimming: 6 bases; J trimming: 5 bases; junction bases outside the gene matches: 12. CDR3 length: 16 amino acids. CDR3 protein: CSARDRLSVDNSPLHF. In DNA, the CDR3 is TGCAGTGCAAGGGACAGGCTCTCAGTGGATAATTCACCCCTCCACTTT.

V is TRBV10-3 and J is TRBJ2-3, with D perhaps given as TRBD1 or TRBD2 (5 bases each). The V gene's germline CDR1 is ENHRY and CDR2 SYGVKD. CDR3 length equals 12 residues. V was pared by 7 bases and J by 2 bases, with 7 bases between. The DNA of the CDR3 is TGTGCCATCACCGGGACCACAGATACGCAGTATTTT. As protein: CAITGTTDTQYF.

This clonotype was seen only a few times. The chain carries TRBV7-9 and TRBJ2-2; tentatively, D is TRBD2 (5 bases). Trimming removed 1 base from V and 5 bases from J, with 14 bases in between. Germline V gene lookup returns CDR1 SEHNR and CDR2 FQNEAQ (reference sequence). The CDR3 sequence is 16 residues long. CDR3 loop: CASSLGAGSGTGELFF. In nucleotides, the CDR3 is TGTGCCAGCAGCTTAGGTGCAGGCTCGGGGACCGGGGAGCTGTTTTTT.

The table lists this clonotype with many counts. The genes are TRBV3-1 and TRBJ2-1; 7 nucleotides match TRBD2. Looked up from germline, CDR1 is LGHDT and CDR2 is YNNKEL (reference sequence). This CDR3 is built from 16 residues. Unmatched junction bases numbered 6, after V lost 0 bases and J lost 4 bases. The CDR3 DNA sequence: TGTGCCAGCAGCCAAGATATAGCGGGCGGGTACAATGAGCAGTTCTTC. This gives the protein CASSQDIAGGYNEQFF.